This T cell receptor beta chain was captured in a study of cytomegalovirus exposure and HLA in healthy donors. Overall study: About 85 million unique TCRs from HLA-typed donors were held in an early release of data. Study-wide results and caveats: In a later analysis, donors in an Asian-associated ancestry cluster reportedly had fewer N-insertions in productive TCRs than the cohort mean. In vitro work confirmed that three CMV-associated chains recognize CMV antigens.

The CDR3 has 12 amino acids. Trimming removed 2 bases at V and 4 bases at J, with 6 bases between. Germline V gene lookup returns CDR1 SGHTA and CDR2 FQGNSA. The study ran its PCR with 60 Vbeta and 13 Jbeta primers. Sequencing used immunoSEQ multiplex PCR; TCRdb keeps in-frame clones, though not all of them. Here the sample spans roughly 86,000 clones, 60% to 80% being singletons. About this clone: Antigen unknown.

This clonotype originated in a man between 45 and 60 years old in good health and CMV-seropositive. The chain joins TRBV7-2 to TRBJ2-7; D is uncertain. Sequencing was performed on PBMCs. The CDR3 protein is CASSLSRYEQYF. CDR3 bases: TGTGCCAGCAGCTTATCGAGATACGAGCAGTACTTC. Based on the CDR3 plus reference TRBV7-2 and TRBJ2-7, the full variable domain is GAGVSQSPSNKVTEKGKDVELRCDPISGHTALYWYRQSLGQGLEFLIYFQGNSAPDKSGLPSDRFSAERTGGSVSTLTIQRTQQEDSAVYLCASSLSRYEQYFGPGTRLTVT.